These 30 T cell receptor beta chains share one sample of origin, sequenced in a study of OX40 agonist ivuxolimab in advanced cancers. Profiled with immunoSEQ multiplex PCR; TCRdb holds only in-frame clones, not every one. Among fewer than 100,000 clones listed, nearly 90% were seen once. Sequencing was performed on CD4+ or CD8+ T cells sorted from blood, taken in a trial of the OX40 agonist ivuxolimab. These receptors all stem from an adult with an advanced solid tumor such as melanoma, head and neck, liver or kidney cancer.

This chain uses TRBV7-3 with TRBJ2-3; D is perhaps TRBD2 (6 bases). Trimming pared 3 bases from V and 4 bases from J, leaving 14 bases between. There are 15 residues in the CDR3. In germline, CDR1 is SGHTA, CDR2 FQGTGA. The CDR3 nucleotides read TGTGCCAGCAGCTTGAACGGGGGTTTCCCAGATACGCAGTATTTT. It translates to CASSLNGGFPDTQYF. Looking up the rest from reference TRBV7-3 and TRBJ2-3 gives the full variable domain: GAGVSQTPSNKVTEKGKYVELRCDPISGHTALYWYRQSLGQGPEFLIYFQGTGAADDSGLPNDRFFAVRPEGSVSTLKIQRTERGDSAVYLCASSLNGGFPDTQYFGPGTRLTVL.

The chain carries TRBV5-1 and TRBJ2-3; possibly TRBD2 for D (5 bases). CDR3 length: 14 amino acids. The germline V gene encodes CDR1 SGHRS and CDR2 YFSETQ. Deletions cut 1 base from V and 5 bases from J, with 11 bases between. CDR3 sequence: CASSLLNGGDTQYF. DNA of the CDR3: TGCGCCAGCAGCTTGTTAAATGGAGGAGATACGCAGTATTTT.

Written as DNA, the CDR3 is TGTGCCACCAGCACCCGGACTGGCTATGGCTACACCTTC. This sequence encodes CATSTRTGYGYTF. This chain joins TRBV15 and TRBJ1-2; the D is unclear. The V and J ends lost 4 bases and 4 bases respectively, with 10 bases between them. This CDR3 has 13 residues. Per germline, CDR1 LNHNV and CDR2 YYDKDF (reference sequence).

Note on this clone: This sample includes further DNA sequences coding for the same CDR3. The chain links TRBV7-2 to TRBJ2-3; D ambiguous. The CDR3 extends over 11 amino acids. Germline loops: CDR1 SGHTA, CDR2 FQGNSA. V was cut by 2 bases and J by 6 bases, with 3 bases left in between. DNA of the CDR3: TGTGCCAGCAGCTTATCTGATACGCAGTATTTT. Protein product: CASSLSDTQYF.

V gene TRBV29-1 combines with J gene TRBJ2-5, with unresolved D. The CDR3 is 13 residues long. CDR1 and CDR2 from the germline V gene are SQVTM and ANQGSEA. V was shortened by 7 bases and J by 3 bases, with 15 bases between the two germline ends. The CDR3 DNA sequence: TGCAGCGAAAGGGTAGGGAACGAAGAGACCCAGTACTTC. Protein sequence: CSERVGNEETQYF. Variable domain in full (rest from reference TRBV29-1 and TRBJ2-5): SAVISQKPSRDICQRGTSLTIQCQVDSQVTMMFWYRQQPGQSLTLIATANQGSEATYESGFVIDKFPISRPNLTFSTLTVSNMSPEDSSIYLCSERVGNEETQYFGPGTRLLVL.

This sequence joins TRBV30 and TRBJ2-7; D remains unclear. Trimming removed 2 bases from V and 4 bases from J, with 9 bases in between. CDR3 length equals 12 residues. Germline CDR1 is GTSNPN and CDR2 is SVGIG (reference sequence). The CDR3 DNA reads as TGTGCCTGGAGTTTACAACTTTACGAGCAGTACTTC. Its translation: CAWSLQLYEQYF.

The chain uses TRBV10-3 and TRBJ2-7, with 7 bases aligning to TRBD1. Germline V lookup: CDR1 ENHRY, CDR2 SYGVKD. After removal of 6 bases from V and 5 bases from J, the junction contained 13 bases not matched to a gene. The CDR3 is made up of 15 amino acids. The CDR3 reads CAIRAVEQGFHEQYF. CDR3 nucleotide sequence: TGTGCCATCAGGGCGGTGGAACAGGGGTTCCACGAGCAGTACTTC.

Only one count was recorded for this clone. V and J are TRBV13 and TRBJ1-2; 7 bases are shared with TRBD1. The J segment lost 3 bases and the V segment lost 1 base, leaving 8 bases of the junction unmatched. Germline CDR1 is PRHDT and CDR2 is FYEKMQ (reference sequence). This CDR3 spans 16 amino acids. This CDR3 reads CASSLAAGGLYYGYTF. CDR3 in DNA: TGTGCCAGCAGCTTAGCGGCAGGGGGTCTGTACTATGGCTACACCTTC. Full variable domain (outside the CDR3, taken from reference TRBV13 and TRBJ1-2): AAGVIQSPRHLIKEKRETATLKCYPIPRHDTVYWYQQGPGQDPQFLISFYEKMQSDKGSIPDRFSAQQFSDYHSELNMSSLELGDSALYFCASSLAAGGLYYGYTFGSGTRLTVV.

The rearrangement uses TRBV19 and TRBJ2-2; 11 nucleotides match TRBD1. The CDR3 runs 16 residues. Per germline, CDR1 LNHDA and CDR2 SQIVND (reference sequence). The ends lost 2 bases at V and 4 bases at J; junction bases unmatched: 3. This CDR3 is CASSIRGQGGTGELFF. The DNA of the CDR3 is TGTGCCAGTAGTATAAGGGGACAGGGGGGCACCGGGGAGCTGTTTTTT.

The V and J genes are TRBV27 and TRBJ2-1, with 12 bases fitting TRBD2. Trimming took 4 bases from V and 9 from J; bases not matched to a gene: 10. The CDR3 extends over 16 amino acids. CDR1 and CDR2 from the germline V gene are MNHEY and SMNVEV (reference sequence). The CDR3 sequence: CASSSWTSGKVGEQFF. The CDR3 DNA reads TGTGCCAGCAGTTCATGGACTAGCGGGAAAGTAGGTGAGCAGTTCTTC.

The chain employs TRBV20-1 and TRBJ2-3, with no clear D. Germline loops: CDR1 DFQATT, CDR2 SNEGSKA (reference sequence). The CDR3 extends over 11 amino acids. Trimming shortened V by 8 bases and J by 0 bases, and 6 bases separated the two germline ends. CDR3 residues: CSSLSTDTQYF. CDR3 nucleotide sequence: TGCAGTTCGTTAAGCACAGATACGCAGTATTTT.

The chain uses TRBV9 and TRBJ2-1; 8 positions agree with TRBD1. CDR3 size: 15 residues. V trimming: 0 bases; J trimming: 11 bases; junction bases outside the gene matches: 10. The V gene's germline CDR1 is SGDLS and CDR2 YYNGEE. The chain's CDR3 is CASSVAPTRTGKQFF. In DNA, the CDR3 is TGTGCCAGCAGCGTAGCCCCTACCCGGACAGGGAAGCAGTTCTTC.

The chain combines TRBV10-3 with TRBJ2-1; weak D call: TRBD1 (6 bases). V was cut by 6 bases and J by 4 bases, with 16 bases left in between. Germline CDR1 and CDR2: ENHRY and SYGVKD. The length of the CDR3 is 15 residues. CDR3 DNA: TGTGCCATCAGCGCGAGGGGGAAACCTTACAATGAGCAGTTCTTC. Its translation is CAISARGKPYNEQFF.

The chain combines TRBV28 with TRBJ1-2, with 8 bases fitting TRBD1. V shed 5 bases and J 8 bases; nucleotides not matched to a gene: 13. This CDR3 is built from 15 residues. Germline CDR1 MDHEN, CDR2 SYDVKM. CDR3 residues: CASSPHSDRGTGYTF. CDR3 nucleotides: TGTGCCAGCAGTCCGCACTCTGACAGGGGAACCGGCTACACCTTC.

V usage is TRBV19 and J usage is TRBJ2-7; possibly TRBD1 for D (5 bases). Trimming removed 1 base from V and 6 bases from J, with 13 bases in between. Germline CDR1 LNHDA, CDR2 SQIVND (reference sequence). The CDR3 is made up of 14 amino acids. CDR3 protein: CASSIGAGSREQYF. The CDR3 region has the DNA TGTGCCAGTAGTATAGGGGCAGGGTCTCGCGAGCAGTACTTC. Drawing the rest from reference TRBV19 and TRBJ2-7, the complete variable domain is DGGITQSPKYLFRKEGQNVTLSCEQNLNHDAMYWYRQDPGQGLRLIYYSQIVNDFQKGDIAEGYSVSREKKESFPLTVTSAQKNPTAFYLCASSIGAGSREQYFGPGTRLTVT.

The gene calls are TRBV4-1 and TRBJ1-3, with no clear D. With 3 bases removed from V and 0 bases from J, the gap between germline ends came to 9 bases. The CDR3 loop spans 15 amino acids. Per the germline V gene, CDR1 is MGHRA and CDR2 is YSYEKL. DNA for the CDR3: TGCGCCAGCAGCCATACAGCCGACTCTGGAAACACCATATATTTT. This codes for CASSHTADSGNTIYF.

V gene TRBV19 combines with J gene TRBJ1-1; D gene unclear. Germline lookup yields CDR1 LNHDA and CDR2 SQIVND (reference sequence). Deletions cut 1 base from V and 1 base from J, with 19 bases between. The CDR3 totals 18 residues. This chain's CDR3 is CASSIVGRFVERNTEAFF. CDR3 DNA: TGTGCCAGTAGTATAGTTGGGCGGTTCGTCGAGCGGAACACTGAAGCTTTCTTT.

The chain uses TRBV28 and TRBJ2-3; 7 bases match TRBD2. The CDR3 runs 15 residues. Germline values: CDR1 MDHEN, CDR2 SYDVKM. The trim removed 8 bases at V and 3 bases at J, leaving 11 bases unmatched. The CDR3 coding sequence is TGTGCCAGCCACTATGGGGGAGGGCCGACAGATACGCAGTATTTT. It specifies CASHYGGGPTDTQYF.

This clone occurred a few times. The V gene is TRBV28, the J gene TRBJ1-2; D remains ambiguous. Trimming stripped 8 bases from V and 8 bases from J, with 12 bases between. The germline CDR1 and CDR2 sequences are MDHEN and SYDVKM. The CDR3 extends over 11 amino acids. DNA of the CDR3: TGTGCCAGCCGAGACTCATACGGCTACACCTTC. Encoded protein: CASRDSYGYTF.

The chain uses TRBV25-1 and TRBJ1-1; no definite D call. V lost 2 bases and J 1 base, leaving 8 bases between the germline ends. Germline CDR1 reads MGHDK; CDR2 reads SYGVNS. The CDR3 is 14 residues long. CDR3: CASSEGSANTEAFF. In DNA, the CDR3 is TGTGCCAGCAGTGAAGGTTCCGCGAACACTGAAGCTTTCTTT.

The gene calls are TRBV23-1 and TRBJ2-3, with 9 bases aligning to TRBD1. TRBV23-1 is classed as an ORF, of uncertain function. The CDR3 consists of 16 residues. J gave up 6 bases and V 7 bases, and 14 bases lay outside the gene matches. Here the CDR3 reads CASTEGGTGRADTQYF. The CDR3 region has the DNA TGCGCCAGCACTGAGGGGGGGACAGGGCGTGCGGATACGCAGTATTTT.

V usage is TRBV20-1 and J usage is TRBJ2-1; no clear D gene. The CDR3 runs to 11 residues. Germline CDR1 reads DFQATT; CDR2 reads SNEGSKA (reference sequence). Trimming removed 6 bases from V and 10 bases from J, with 13 bases in between. The CDR3 loop is CSAPVVVEQFF. The CDR3 nucleotides are TGCAGTGCCCCGGTCGTCGTCGAGCAGTTCTTC.

CDR3 nucleotide sequence: TGTGCCAGCAGTTACGCACCCGCTACAGTGAACACTGAAGCTTTCTTT. This sequence encodes CASSYAPATVNTEAFF. This chain uses TRBV6-5 with TRBJ1-1; no firm D call. Germline CDR1 MNHEY, CDR2 SVGAGI. With 2 bases removed from V and 0 bases from J, the gap between germline ends came to 13 bases. This CDR3 spans 16 amino acids.

This sequence joins TRBV18 and TRBJ2-6; D ambiguous. Between the trimmed V and J ends, which lost 6 bases and 1 base, there was a span of 7 bases. Germline CDR1 reads KGHSH; CDR2 reads LQKENI. The CDR3 runs to 14 residues. CDR3 residues: CASSATSGANVLTF. The CDR3 DNA sequence: TGTGCCAGCTCGGCCACGTCTGGGGCCAACGTCCTGACTTTC.

V is TRBV2 and J is TRBJ1-1; no clear D. Germline loops: CDR1 SNHLY, CDR2 FYNNEI. The CDR3 covers 15 residues. V lost 0 bases, J lost 5 bases, and 13 bases lay in between. CDR3 in DNA: TGTGCCAGCAGTGAAGCGTGGAGAGGAAGGACTGAAGCTTTCTTT. Translation: CASSEAWRGRTEAFF. The complete variable domain, with remaining parts taken from reference TRBV2 and TRBJ1-1, reads EPEVTQTPSHQVTQMGQEVILRCVPISNHLYFYWYRQILGQKVEFLVSFYNNEISEKSEIFDDQFSVERPDGSNFTLKIRSTKLEDSAMYFCASSEAWRGRTEAFFGQGTRLTVV.

This chain connects TRBV18 to TRBJ2-7, with TRBD1 as a possible D gene (6 bases). Germline assignment: CDR1 KGHSH and CDR2 LQKENI. Trimming took 5 bases from V and 1 from J, leaving 12 bases between them. The CDR3 sequence is 14 residues long. The CDR3 protein is CASSGGTLSYEQYF. DNA of the CDR3: TGTGCCAGCTCAGGGGGCACGTTATCCTACGAGCAGTACTTC.

The chain is built from TRBV7-9 and TRBJ2-1, with D unresolved. Trimming shortened V by 11 bases and J by 0 bases, and 8 bases separated the two germline ends. This CDR3 spans 12 amino acids. Germline V CDR1 and CDR2: SEHNR, FQNEAQ (reference sequence). CDR3 bases: TGTGCCTGCGGTAGCTCCTACAATGAGCAGTTCTTC. This codes for CACGSSYNEQFF.

The V gene is TRBV11-3, the J gene TRBJ2-3; 8 bases match TRBD2. This CDR3 is built from 16 residues. Germline CDR1 and CDR2: SGHNT and YENEEA. The V and J ends lost 8 bases and 0 bases, in that order; junction bases with no gene match: 10. CDR3 DNA: TGTGCCAGCGCGTTAGATAGCGGGACTAGCACAGATACGCAGTATTTT. This codes for CASALDSGTSTDTQYF.

The V and J genes are TRBV6-6 and TRBJ2-7, with 9 nucleotides matching TRBD1. Germline V gene sequence: CDR1 MNHNY, CDR2 SVGAGI (reference sequence). CDR3 length: 15 amino acids. Trimming took 0 bases from V and 1 from J; bases not matched to a gene: 1. CDR3 bases: TGTGCCAGCAGTTACTCGGGGACAGGGTCCTACGAGCAGTACGTC. This codes for CASSYSGTGSYEQYV.

The chain is built from TRBV7-2 and TRBJ2-7; 11 bases are a match to TRBD1. The CDR3 totals 15 residues. Per germline, CDR1 SGHTA and CDR2 FQGNSA. The V gene end was trimmed by 1 base and the J gene end by 3 bases; junction bases not matched to a gene: 2. CDR3 region: CASSLGTGGGYEQYF. The CDR3 DNA is TGTGCCAGCAGCTTAGGGACAGGGGGCGGCTACGAGCAGTACTTC. Supplemented by reference TRBV7-2 and TRBJ2-7, the full variable domain reads GAGVSQSPSNKVTEKGKDVELRCDPISGHTALYWYRQSLGQGLEFLIYFQGNSAPDKSGLPSDRFSAERTGGSVSTLTIQRTQQEDSAVYLCASSLGTGGGYEQYFGPGTRLTVT.